The rows below give T cell receptor beta chains drawn from one sample of a study of T cell repertoires in cytomegalovirus infection. MiXCR, run by TCRdb on the reads, gives a single entry per CDR3 protein. The sample has hundreds of thousands of distinct CDR3 sequences, 20% to 25% seen once. Material: CD8+ T cells from PBMCs. The receptors were sampled from a human donor in good health (CMV status not recorded). Some clones in this sample may be carry-over from other donors' samples. Each CDR3 is given with its conserved first and last residue. D genes are given only for firm matches. Clone size is stated in some rows and not others, as once, few, many or a class when expanded.

j_call d_call v_call clone_size cdr3_nt cdr3_aa
TRBJ2-1 . TRBV28 many TGTGCCAGCAGTCCAGGGGAGGTCATGGATGAGCAGTTCTTC CASSPGEVMDEQFF
TRBJ1-3 . TRBV12-3/TRBV12-4 . TGTGCCAGCAGACTGGACGGAACTCTGATTGGAAACACCATATATTTT CASRLDGTLIGNTIYF
TRBJ1-5 . TRBV7-2 . TGTGCCAGCAGCAGAGGGATCTTGGGGTTCGGCAATCAGCCCCAGCATTTT CASSRGILGFGNQPQHF
TRBJ2-1 . TRBV7-9 many TGTGCCAGCAGCGATGGGAACTCCTACAATGAGCAGTTCTTC CASSDGNSYNEQFF
TRBJ2-2 . TRBV20-1 . TGCAGTGCTAGAGATCGGACCGCCCCCGGGGAGCTGTTTTTT CSARDRTAPGELFF
TRBJ1-3 . TRBV10-3 . TGTGCCATCAGTGAGTCCCTACGGGGCTCTGGAAACACCATATATTTT CAISESLRGSGNTIYF
TRBJ1-1 TRBD1 TRBV4-1 . TGCGCCAGCAGCGGAGGGGGCCGCGCTGAAGCTTTCTTT CASSGGGRAEAFF
TRBJ1-4 . TRBV7-8 many TGTGCCAGCAGCTTAGGGGGGGGCACTAATGAAAAACTGTTTTTT CASSLGGGTNEKLFF
TRBJ2-2 TRBD2 TRBV12-3/TRBV12-4 many TGTGCCAGCACCCCTTCCCGCCCGCGCGGGGGGCGACCTGCGAACACCGGGGAGCTGTTTTTT CASTPSRPRGGRPANTGELFF
TRBJ2-4 TRBD1 TRBV28 . TGTGCCAGCAGTTTATTACAGGGGACCATTCAGTACTTC CASSLLQGTIQYF
TRBJ1-5 . TRBV12-3/TRBV12-4 . TGTGCCAGCAGGGGCCCCAATCAGCCCCAGCATTTT CASRGPNQPQHF
TRBJ2-7 . TRBV29-1 . TGCAGTGTTCTGGCTGGTGACCTCTACGAGCAGTACTTC CSVLAGDLYEQYF
TRBJ2-1 TRBD2 TRBV12-3/TRBV12-4 . TGTGCCAGCATCCCGGGAAGCGGGGGGGCTTGGCAGTTCTTC CASIPGSGGAWQFF
TRBJ1-1 . TRBV6-5 . TGTGCCAGCAGTCTCTTTAGGGGGGGGGACACTGAAGCTTTCTTT CASSLFRGGDTEAFF
TRBJ2-3 . TRBV14 few TGTGCCAGCAGCCAAGATTGGAACTCCTATACGCAGTATTTT CASSQDWNSYTQYF
TRBJ2-7 . TRBV20-1 few TGCAGTGCTAGACCCCTCCGGGGCAGCCGCGCCGAGCAGTACTTC CSARPLRGSRAEQYF
TRBJ1-1 . TRBV7-2 many TGTGCCAGCAGTTACATGAACACTGAAGCTTTCTTT CASSYMNTEAFF
TRBJ1-2 . TRBV7-2 many TGTGCCAGCAGCTTAGCGGGGGCAGATGGCTACACCTTC CASSLAGADGYTF
TRBJ2-1 . TRBV19 . TGTGCCAGTAGTCCGGGACTTGACAATGAGCAGTTCTTC CASSPGLDNEQFF
TRBJ2-5 . TRBV6-5 many TGTGCCAGCAGTTACTGGGCAGGTCAAGAGACCCAGTACTTC CASSYWAGQETQYF
TRBJ1-2 . TRBV7-2 . TGTGCCAGCAGCTCAAACAGGGACAACTATGGCTACACCTTC CASSSNRDNYGYTF
TRBJ2-5 TRBD1 TRBV7-9 many TGTGCCAGCAGCTCTCACAGGGGGCTCGCGGAGACCCAGTACTTC CASSSHRGLAETQYF
TRBJ2-3 . TRBV6-5 few TGTGCCAGCAGTTACGACCGGAAGACGCAGTATTTT CASSYDRKTQYF
TRBJ1-2 . TRBV19 many TGTGCCGGAGGGGCACGGCATGGCTACACCTTC CAGGARHGYTF
TRBJ2-1 . TRBV29-1 . TGCAGCGTTGAATTACTAGAAACGAAGCGCCTATGGACGGGGGCCTACAATGAGCAGTTCTTC CSVELLETKRLWTGAYNEQFF
TRBJ1-1 TRBD1 TRBV2 . TGTGCCATAGTTCACCCGGGACAGTTGAACACTGAAGCTTTCTTT CAIVHPGQLNTEAFF
TRBJ2-1 TRBD2 TRBV28 . TGTGCCAGCGCTCTAGCGGGGGGGCCCGGAAACAACTACAATGAGCAGTTCTTC CASALAGGPGNNYNEQFF
TRBJ2-4 TRBD1 TRBV19 . TGTGCCAGTAGTATGGGGACAGGGATAAACATTCAGTACTTC CASSMGTGINIQYF
TRBJ2-1 TRBD2 TRBV6-6 . TGTGCCAGCAGTCACCTACTAGCGGGGGGGCACAATGAGCAGTTCTTC CASSHLLAGGHNEQFF
TRBJ2-7 TRBD2 TRBV12-3/TRBV12-4 many TGTGCCAGCAGTTTCGGGACTAGCGGGGGCCTAACCTACGAGCAGTACTTC CASSFGTSGGLTYEQYF
TRBJ2-1 TRBD2 TRBV12-3/TRBV12-4 many TGTGCCAGCTATGGGGGGGATCCATACAATGAGCAGTTCTTC CASYGGDPYNEQFF
TRBJ2-3 TRBD2 TRBV20-1 many TGCAGTGCTAGCGGGTGGACTAGCGGGGTTACTAGCACAGATACGCAGTATTTT CSASGWTSGVTSTDTQYF
TRBJ2-5 . TRBV7-9 many TGTGCCAGCAGCTTAGAAGGCCTCCGAGAGACCCAGTACTTC CASSLEGLRETQYF
TRBJ2-1 TRBD1 TRBV7-2 many TGTGCCAGCAGCTCGACAGGGGGCAGTTATGAGTACAATGAGCAGTTCTTC CASSSTGGSYEYNEQFF
TRBJ2-7 . TRBV5-4 . TGTGCCAGCAGCTTGTTAATACGGAGGAGGGAATCCGAGCAGTACTTC CASSLLIRRRESEQYF
TRBJ2-1 . TRBV28 . TGTGCCAGCAGTTTATGGCAGGCCAATGAGCAGTTCTTC CASSLWQANEQFF
TRBJ2-4 . TRBV6-5 . TGTGCCAGCAGACGGTTGTTGGGAAACATTCAGTACTTC CASRRLLGNIQYF
TRBJ1-4 TRBD1 TRBV7-9 few TGTGCCAGCAGAGATTCGGACAGGGGGTCCTATGAAAAACTGTTTTTT CASRDSDRGSYEKLFF
TRBJ1-1 . TRBV18 . TGTGCCAGCTCACCACCGCGGACCCTTGAAGCTTTCTTT CASSPPRTLEAFF
TRBJ2-3 . TRBV19 many TGTGCCAGTAGCAACATACGGGGCCTCACAGATACGCAGTATTTT CASSNIRGLTDTQYF